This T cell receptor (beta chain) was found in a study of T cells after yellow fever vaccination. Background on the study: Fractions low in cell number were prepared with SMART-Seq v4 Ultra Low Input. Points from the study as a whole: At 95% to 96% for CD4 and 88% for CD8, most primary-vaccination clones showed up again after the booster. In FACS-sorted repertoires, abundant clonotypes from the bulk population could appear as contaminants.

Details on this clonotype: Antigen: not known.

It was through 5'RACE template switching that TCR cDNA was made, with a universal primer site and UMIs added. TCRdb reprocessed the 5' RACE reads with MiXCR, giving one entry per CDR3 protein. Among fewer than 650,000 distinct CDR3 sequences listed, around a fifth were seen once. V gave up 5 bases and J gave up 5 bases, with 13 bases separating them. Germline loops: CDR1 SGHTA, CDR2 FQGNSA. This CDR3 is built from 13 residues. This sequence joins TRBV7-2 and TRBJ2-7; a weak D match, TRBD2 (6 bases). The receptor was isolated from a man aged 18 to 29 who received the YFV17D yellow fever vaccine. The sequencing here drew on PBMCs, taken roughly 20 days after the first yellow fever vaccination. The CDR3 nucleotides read TGTGCCAGCAGCCTATTGGCGGGGAACGAGCAGTACTTC. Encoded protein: CASSLLAGNEQYF. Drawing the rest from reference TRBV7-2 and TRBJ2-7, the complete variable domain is GAGVSQSPSNKVTEKGKDVELRCDPISGHTALYWYRQSLGQGLEFLIYFQGNSAPDKSGLPSDRFSAERTGGSVSTLTIQRTQQEDSAVYLCASSLLAGNEQYFGPGTRLTVT.